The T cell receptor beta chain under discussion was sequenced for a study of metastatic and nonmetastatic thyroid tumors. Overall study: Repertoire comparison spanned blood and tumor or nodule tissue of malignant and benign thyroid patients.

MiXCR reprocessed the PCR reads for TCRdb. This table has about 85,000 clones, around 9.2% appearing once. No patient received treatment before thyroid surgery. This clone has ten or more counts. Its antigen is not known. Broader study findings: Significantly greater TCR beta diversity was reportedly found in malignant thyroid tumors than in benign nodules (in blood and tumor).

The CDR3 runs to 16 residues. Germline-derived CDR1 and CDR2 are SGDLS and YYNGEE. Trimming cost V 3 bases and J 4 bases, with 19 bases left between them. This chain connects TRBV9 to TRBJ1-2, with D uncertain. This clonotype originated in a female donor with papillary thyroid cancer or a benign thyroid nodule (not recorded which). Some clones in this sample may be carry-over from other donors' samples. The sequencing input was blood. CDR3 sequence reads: CASSAQVTKGSYGYTF. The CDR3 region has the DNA TGTGCCAGCAGCGCGCAGGTGACTAAAGGTAGCTATGGCTACACCTTC.